The present entry profiles one T cell receptor (beta chain) with its context. Its target is unknown. A second PCR, run for 7 to 11 cycles, used a sample-barcoded 5' primer plus a J-beta primer mix. TCRdb reprocessed the 5' RACE reads via MiXCR and lists one record per CDR3 protein. The table includes 1.5 million to 2 million distinct CDR3 sequences, 28% detected once. These data come from a study of blood T cells in healthy people across ages. Study results and caveats: Strong correlation was found linking TCR beta diversity to naive T cell percentage. Higher diversity and more naive CD4+ cells were features of long-lived donors, compared to aged donors.

Source material: blood. The receptor's source is a woman aged 25 to 39 in good health.

CDR3 in DNA: TGTGCCAGCAGCTTAGATGGTCGAACTGAGCAGTTCTTC. Encoded protein: CASSLDGRTEQFF. The chain employs TRBV7-2 and TRBJ2-1, with D uncertain. CDR1 SGHTA and CDR2 FQGNSA come from the germline V gene. The CDR3 loop spans 13 amino acids. The V end was cut by 1 base, the J end by 9 bases, with 10 bases between.